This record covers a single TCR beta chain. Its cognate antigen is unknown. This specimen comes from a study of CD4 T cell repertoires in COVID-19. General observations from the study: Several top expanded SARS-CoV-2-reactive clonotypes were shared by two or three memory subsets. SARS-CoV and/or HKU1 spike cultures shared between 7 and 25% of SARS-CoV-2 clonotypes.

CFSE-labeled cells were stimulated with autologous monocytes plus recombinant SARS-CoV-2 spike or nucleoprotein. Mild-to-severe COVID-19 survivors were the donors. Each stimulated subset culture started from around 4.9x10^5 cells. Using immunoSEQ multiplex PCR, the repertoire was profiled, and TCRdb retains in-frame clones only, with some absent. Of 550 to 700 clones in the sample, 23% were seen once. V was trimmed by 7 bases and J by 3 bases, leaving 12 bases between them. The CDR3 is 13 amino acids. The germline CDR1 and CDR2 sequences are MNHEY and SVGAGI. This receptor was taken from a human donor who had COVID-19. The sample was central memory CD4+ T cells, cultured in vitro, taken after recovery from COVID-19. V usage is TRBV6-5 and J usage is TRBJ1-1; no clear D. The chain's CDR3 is CASTRRIDTEAFF. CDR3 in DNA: TGTGCCAGCACCCGACGGATCGACACTGAAGCTTTCTTT.